The clone carrying this TCR beta chain has just a few counts. The antigen remains unidentified. The sample belongs to a study of T-cell memory formation after mild COVID-19. As for the study in general: Across donors, TCR clusters were largely donor specific. Study-wide results and caveats: In second-wave clones peaking day 37, SARS-CoV-2 specificity remained unconfirmed. CD4/CD8 balance held among clones contracting day 15 to 85, and later expanders leaned CD4+.

The TCR alpha and TCR beta cDNA libraries, bearing sample barcodes and UMIs, were generated by 5'RACE using constant-segment primers. TCRdb recomputed calls from the 5' RACE reads with MiXCR, one row per CDR3 protein. This sample has approximately 150,000 distinct CDR3 sequences; roughly 19% occur once, and the top ten carry around 2.4%. Trimming pared 1 base from V and 5 bases from J, leaving 14 bases between. The CDR3 totals 15 residues. Germline assignment: CDR1 MGHRA and CDR2 YSYEKL. The genes are TRBV4-1 and TRBJ1-1, with D tentatively TRBD1 (5 bases). Sequences were obtained from PBMCs or a T cell subset sorted from them (not recorded which). The TCR sequence derives from an adult woman who had mild COVID-19 (a few samples of this study predate the infection). Cell type and time point are not known. In DNA form, the CDR3 reads TGCGCCAGCAGCCAAGCTCAACGCCAGGGTACTGAAGCTTTCTTT. It translates to CASSQAQRQGTEAFF.